This TCR beta chain was captured by sequencing in a study of breast tumors, draining lymph nodes, adjacent tissues. Points from the study as a whole: Findings are consistent with lymph node origin and intratumoral expansion of most tumor T cells. Luminal-like breast cancer showed significantly higher tumor–nontumor repertoire similarity than basal-like. Tumors had less TCR diversity than lymph nodes, more than nontumor tissue. Data only fit, rather than demonstrated, lymph node origin of most tumor T cells.

With 3 bases removed from V and 4 bases from J, the gap between germline ends came to 13 bases. The CDR3 extends over 16 amino acids. Axillary draining lymph nodes of breast cancer patients supplied the node samples. In regard to this clonotype: Its cognate antigen is unknown. Since a much larger clone is just one base distant, this may be a read error.

In TCRdb, the multiplex PCR reads were re-called with MiXCR into one record per CDR3 protein. The sample records over 130,000 distinct CDR3 sequences, over 25% being singletons. The sequence derives from a female donor with breast cancer. Some clones in this sample may be carry-over from other donors' samples. The V and J genes are TRBV12-3 or TRBV12-4 and TRBJ2-6; D not resolved. Material for sequencing was axillary lymph node tissue. The CDR3 reads CASSFDGIRGANVLTF. The CDR3 DNA follows: TGTGCCAGCAGTTTCGACGGAATAAGAGGGGCCAACGTCCTGACTTTC.